This passage covers 12 T cell receptor beta chains from one sample sequenced in a study of blood T cells in healthy people across ages. Alongside a J-beta primer mix, a sample-barcoded 5' primer served in a second PCR lasting roughly 7 to 11 cycles. MiXCR, run by TCRdb on the 5' RACE reads, gives a single entry per CDR3 protein. The sample contains around 650,000 distinct CDR3 sequences, roughly 43% of which appear only once. The sample consisted of blood. The receptor source for this set is a man older than 75 in good health.

This clonotype turned up a few times. The CDR3 loop is CASSGANTGELFF. As DNA, the CDR3 is TGCGCCAGCAGTGGGGCGAACACCGGGGAGCTGTTTTTT. V is TRBV10-1 and J is TRBJ2-2; unclear D gene. The V end was cut by 4 bases, the J end by 0 bases, with 3 bases between. This CDR3 is built from 13 residues. Germline CDR1 and CDR2: WNHNN and SYGVQD (reference sequence).

V and J are TRBV20-1 and TRBJ1-6; D possibly corresponds to TRBD1 (6 bases). This CDR3 has 19 residues. Germline CDR1 reads DFQATT; CDR2 reads SNEGSKA (reference sequence). V shed 5 bases and J shed 1 base, with 24 bases lying between them. The CDR3 sequence: CSARTHGDNPYSYNSPLHF. DNA for the CDR3: TGCAGTGCTCGGACTCACGGGGACAATCCCTATTCCTATAATTCACCCCTCCACTTT.

The V call is TRBV11-3, the J call TRBJ2-1; 8 bases are a match to TRBD2. The length of the CDR3 is 16 residues. Trimming took 5 bases from V and 4 from J; bases not matched to a gene: 10. Germline loops: CDR1 SGHNT, CDR2 YENEEA. The CDR3 nucleotides read TGTGCCAGCAGCGCCGGAGGACGGGGGGGATACAATGAGCAGTTCTTC. Its protein is CASSAGGRGGYNEQFF.

This chain joins TRBV4-1 and TRBJ2-7; tentatively, D is TRBD1 (6 bases). The germline V gene encodes CDR1 MGHRA and CDR2 YSYEKL. V was pared by 0 bases and J by 0 bases, with 9 bases between. The CDR3 is 15 residues long. The CDR3 bases are TGCGCCAGCAGCCAAGAGGGCAGGGGCTCCTACGAGCAGTACTTC. This translates into CASSQEGRGSYEQYF.

CDR3 sequence (DNA): TGTGCCAGCAGCTTAGGGGCTAGCGGGAGTTTCGTTGAGCAGTTCTTC. Residues: CASSLGASGSFVEQFF. The genes are TRBV11-3 and TRBJ2-1; 10 bases map to TRBD2. The ends lost 1 base at V and 9 bases at J; junction bases unmatched: 9. CDR3 length: 16 residues. Per the germline V gene, CDR1 is SGHNT and CDR2 is YENEEA.

The CDR3, as DNA: TGCAGTGCTAGAGTCGAGGACAACGAGCAGTACTTC. This sequence encodes CSARVEDNEQYF. The chain recombines TRBV20-1 with TRBJ2-7; TRBD1 is a possible D gene (5 bases). V lost 1 base and J lost 5, with 9 bases in between. The CDR3 sequence is 12 residues long. Per the germline V gene, CDR1 is DFQATT and CDR2 is SNEGSKA (reference sequence).

The table lists this clonotype with a few counts. This sequence joins TRBV9 and TRBJ2-7; the D gene is possibly TRBD1 (5 bases). The CDR3 runs to 15 residues. Germline lookup yields CDR1 SGDLS and CDR2 YYNGEE. The V end was cut by 0 bases, the J end by 4 bases, with 14 bases between. The CDR3 region is CASSVAAGLIYEQYF. The CDR3 DNA reads TGTGCCAGCAGCGTAGCCGCAGGGCTCATTTACGAGCAGTACTTC.

The chain uses TRBV7-2 and TRBJ2-1; 14 positions match TRBD2. Germline loops: CDR1 SGHTA, CDR2 FQGNSA. Trimming cost V 2 bases and J 9 bases; bases outside gene matches: 12. This CDR3 has 18 amino acids. CDR3 DNA sequence: TGTGCCAGCAGCTTACAAACGACTAGCGGGGGGGCCTACCGTGAGCAGTTCTTC. This sequence encodes CASSLQTTSGGAYREQFF.

The chain links TRBV4-3 to TRBJ2-1; D unclear. Trimming left V 1 base short and J 0 bases short, with 7 bases between. Per the germline V gene, CDR1 is LGHNA and CDR2 is YSLEER. The CDR3 loop spans 15 amino acids. The CDR3 here is CASSQAQNSYNEQFF. The CDR3 nucleotides are TGCGCCAGCAGCCAAGCTCAGAACTCCTACAATGAGCAGTTCTTC.

J is TRBJ1-1 and V is TRBV7-2, with TRBD1 matching over 9 bases. Unmatched junction bases numbered 6, after V lost 5 bases and J lost 5 bases. There are 14 residues in the CDR3. Germline V gene lookup returns CDR1 SGHTA and CDR2 FQGNSA. This chain's CDR3 is CASSTGQGITEAFF. In DNA, the CDR3 is TGTGCCAGCAGCACGGGACAGGGTATAACTGAAGCTTTCTTT.

The V and J genes are TRBV7-9 and TRBJ1-5; D is uncertain. V lost 4 bases and J lost 6, with 7 bases in between. The germline V gene has CDR1 SEHNR and CDR2 FQNEAQ (reference sequence). The CDR3 is 12 residues long. CDR3 nucleotides: TGTGCCAGCAGCTCTGGGGTTCAGCCCCAGCATTTT. As protein: CASSSGVQPQHF.

In the case of this clonotype: Mismatch with germline at one junction end may stem from a read error. This chain joins TRBV20-1 and TRBJ2-1; maybe TRBD2 (5 bases). CDR1 is DFQATT and CDR2 is SNEGSKA in the germline V gene (reference sequence). CDR3 length: 14 amino acids. Here the CDR3 reads CSARDRGSYSEQFF. The CDR3 nucleotides are TGCAGTGCTAGGGATCGGGGTTCCTACAGTGAGCAGTTCTTC.